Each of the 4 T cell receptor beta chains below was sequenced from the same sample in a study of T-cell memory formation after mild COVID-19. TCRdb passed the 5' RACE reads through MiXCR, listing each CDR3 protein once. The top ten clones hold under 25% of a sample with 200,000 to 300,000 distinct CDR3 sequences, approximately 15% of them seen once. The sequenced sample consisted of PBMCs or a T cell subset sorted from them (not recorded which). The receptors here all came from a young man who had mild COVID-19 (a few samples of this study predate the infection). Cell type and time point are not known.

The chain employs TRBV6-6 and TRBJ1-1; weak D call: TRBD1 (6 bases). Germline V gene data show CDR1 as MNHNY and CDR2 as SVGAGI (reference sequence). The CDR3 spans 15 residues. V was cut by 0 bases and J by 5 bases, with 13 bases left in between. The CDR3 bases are TGTGCCAGCAGTTACTCGTCCGGGGGGCGGACTGAAGCTTTCTTT. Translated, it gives CASSYSSGGRTEAFF.

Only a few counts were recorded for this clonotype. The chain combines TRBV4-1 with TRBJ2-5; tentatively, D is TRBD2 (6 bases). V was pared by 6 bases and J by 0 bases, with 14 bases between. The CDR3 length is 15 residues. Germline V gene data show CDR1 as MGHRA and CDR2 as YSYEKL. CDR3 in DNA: TGCGCCAGCAGACCCACCTGGAGGGACCAAGAGACCCAGTACTTC. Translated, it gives CASRPTWRDQETQYF.

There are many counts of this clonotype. CDR3 amino acids: CSVEGGSTDTQYF. For the CDR3, the DNA is TGCAGCGTTGAAGGCGGCAGCACAGATACGCAGTATTTT. V and J are TRBV29-1 and TRBJ2-3; D unresolved. The germline V and J ends were trimmed by 1 base and 0 bases, with 5 bases remaining between them. Germline values: CDR1 SQVTM, CDR2 ANQGSEA. The CDR3 is 13 amino acids.

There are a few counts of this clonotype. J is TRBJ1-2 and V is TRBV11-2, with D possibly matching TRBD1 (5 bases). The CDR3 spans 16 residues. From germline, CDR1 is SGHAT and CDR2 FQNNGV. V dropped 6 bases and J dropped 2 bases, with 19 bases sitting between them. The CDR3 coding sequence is TGTGCCAGCAGACCGCCAGGGAGGGGATCGAACTATGGCTACACCTTC. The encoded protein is CASRPPGRGSNYGYTF. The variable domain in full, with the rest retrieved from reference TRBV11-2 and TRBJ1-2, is EAGVAQSPRYKIIEKRQSVAFWCNPISGHATLYWYQQILGQGPKLLIQFQNNGVVDDSQLPKDRFSAERLKGVDSTLKIQPAKLEDSAVYLCASRPPGRGSNYGYTFGSGTRLTVV.